The source of this T cell receptor (beta chain) is a study of response to subunit inactivated influenza vaccine. TCRdb reprocessed the RT-PCR reads via MiXCR and lists one record per CDR3 protein. This table holds around 540,000 distinct CDR3 sequences, about 10% found once. This clonotype was found many times. Its antigen remains unidentified. General study points: The authors suggested that every seasonal influenza vaccination recruits few new T cells.

V was cut by 1 base and J by 7 bases, with 11 bases left in between. CDR1 SGHNT and CDR2 YENEEA come from the germline V gene. This CDR3 comprises 13 residues. The receptor was isolated from a man over 45 who received an inactivated influenza vaccine. The chain links TRBV11-3 to TRBJ2-7; the D is unclear. The material was PBMCs from blood, obtained on the day of vaccination. DNA of the CDR3: TGTGCCAGCAGCTTAGTAGTGGGTGGAGAGCAGTACTTC. This codes for CASSLVVGGEQYF.